Below, 24 T cell receptor beta chains from the same sample are listed, as sequenced in a study of beta chain features in type 1 diabetes. General study findings and limits: All four CD4+ subsets of Type 1 diabetes patients contained TCRB CDR3s that were moderately but significantly shorter.

Reverse transcription of all isolated RNA meant that expressed TCRB transcripts were sequenced. Sequencing used immunoSEQ multiplex PCR; TCRdb keeps in-frame clones, though not all of them. Of hundreds of thousands of clones in the sample, 13% were seen once. Their antigen targets remain unknown. The sample taken for sequencing was naive CD4+ T cells from blood. These receptors were collected from a man younger than 30 with type 1 diabetes.

The rearrangement uses TRBV5-1 and TRBJ2-5; D call uncertain. Germline lookup yields CDR1 SGHRS and CDR2 YFSETQ. Trimming left V 0 bases short and J 0 bases short, with 9 bases between. The CDR3 totals 15 residues. The CDR3 nucleotides are TGCGCCAGCAGCTTGGGCATAGGGAACCAAGAGACCCAGTACTTC. The encoded protein is CASSLGIGNQETQYF.

This clone was seen a handful of times. This chain connects TRBV5-6 to TRBJ2-7, with 10 bases that match TRBD2. Germline CDR1 SGHDT, CDR2 YYEEEE. The CDR3 loop spans 15 amino acids. The ends lost 5 bases at V and 6 bases at J; junction bases unmatched: 11. The CDR3: CASRRKLAGGVEQYF. CDR3 DNA: TGTGCCAGCAGACGGAAATTAGCGGGGGGCGTCGAGCAGTACTTC.

The V gene is TRBV18, the J gene TRBJ2-7; D not resolved. Per the germline V gene, CDR1 is KGHSH and CDR2 is LQKENI. Trimming removed 0 bases at V and 2 bases at J, with 11 bases between. The CDR3 runs to 15 residues. In DNA, the CDR3 is TGTGCCAGCTCACCACCGACCCAGAATACCTACGAGCAGTACTTC. Its translation: CASSPPTQNTYEQYF.

This chain joins TRBV13 and TRBJ2-2, with D possibly being TRBD1 (6 bases). Trimming cost V 5 bases and J 1 base, with 14 bases left between them. CDR1 and CDR2 (germline): PRHDT, FYEKMQ (reference sequence). The CDR3 extends over 16 amino acids. The CDR3 loop is CASSPNGQQNTGELFF. In DNA, the CDR3 is TGTGCCAGCAGCCCCAACGGACAGCAGAACACCGGGGAGCTGTTTTTT.

V gene TRBV19 combines with J gene TRBJ1-6, with D tentatively TRBD1 (6 bases). The CDR3 totals 12 residues. Trimming took 5 bases from V and 13 from J, leaving 12 bases between them. The germline gives CDR1 LNHDA, CDR2 SQIVND (reference sequence). CDR3 sequence (DNA): TGTGCCAGTAGTGTGGACAGACTTCCCCTCCACTTT. Its protein product is CASSVDRLPLHF.

The chain links TRBV2 to TRBJ1-1; possible D gene TRBD1, 5 bases. CDR3 length: 14 residues. CDR1 SNHLY and CDR2 FYNNEI come from the germline V gene. The V gene lost 2 bases and the J gene lost 10 bases, with 17 bases spanning the gap. The CDR3 protein is CASSEIVRGVGAFF. The CDR3 DNA reads as TGTGCCAGCAGTGAAATAGTACGGGGGGTCGGAGCTTTCTTT.

The V gene is TRBV6-5, the J gene TRBJ1-2; TRBD1 agrees at 10 bases. The CDR3 contains 14 residues. Germline V gives CDR1 MNHEY, CDR2 SVGAGI. After removal of 3 bases from V and 7 bases from J, the junction contained 5 bases not matched to a gene. DNA for the CDR3: TGTGCCAGCAGTTATCAGACAGGGGGCCTTGGCTACACCTTC. Translation: CASSYQTGGLGYTF.

This chain uses TRBV29-1 with TRBJ1-3, with no clear D. Trimming left V 5 bases short and J 2 bases short, with 10 bases between. Germline assignment: CDR1 SQVTM and CDR2 ANQGSEA. The CDR3 length is 13 residues. The CDR3 loop reads CSVSSVAGNTIYF. CDR3 sequence (DNA): TGCAGCGTTTCTTCCGTCGCTGGAAACACCATATATTTT.

This clone showed up just a few times. As the CDR3 is not closed by the conserved phenylalanine or tryptophan, this likely results from a read error. Because the CDR3's place on the DNA is in doubt, the DNA is left out and the CDR3 is given as listed by TCRdb. The chain uses TRBV20-1 and TRBJ2-4. The CDR3 is 8 amino acids in total, end residues counted. Germline CDR1 and CDR2: DFQATT and SNEGSKA (reference sequence). This chain's CDR3 is CSARGGGV.

The chain combines TRBV15 with TRBJ1-5; TRBD1 might be the D (5 bases). The CDR3 loop spans 14 amino acids. The V gene's germline CDR1 is LNHNV and CDR2 YYDKDF (reference sequence). Trimming pared 5 bases from V and 10 bases from J, leaving 18 bases between. The CDR3 DNA sequence: TGTGCCACCAGCCACCGGGACGTGTGGGCTCCCCAGCATTTT. Translation gives CATSHRDVWAPQHF.

The chain uses TRBV28 and TRBJ1-4, with D uncertain. This CDR3 contains 14 residues. V was cut by 10 bases and J by 0 bases, with 12 bases left in between. Per the germline V gene, CDR1 is MDHEN and CDR2 is SYDVKM. As DNA, the CDR3 is TGTGCCAACACCTCTCCCTCAACTAATGAAAAACTGTTTTTT. Its protein is CANTSPSTNEKLFF.

The chain uses TRBV6-1 and TRBJ2-1; no clear D gene. The CDR3 is 16 residues long. V lost 4 bases, J lost 4 bases, and 17 bases lay in between. CDR1 is MNHNS and CDR2 is SASEGT in the germline V gene. The CDR3 DNA reads TGTGCCAGCAGTGGGGATGTAGGGTCTATTTACAATGAGCAGTTCTTC. Encoded protein: CASSGDVGSIYNEQFF.

This rearrangement joins TRBV6-5 to TRBJ2-5, with D tentatively TRBD1 (6 bases). Looked up from germline, CDR1 is MNHEY and CDR2 is SVGAGI. Trimming pared 7 bases from V and 2 bases from J, leaving 14 bases between. CDR3 length: 14 residues. CDR3 DNA: TGTGCCAGCACAAGCGGACAGATACAAGAGACCCAGTACTTC. Its protein is CASTSGQIQETQYF.

J is TRBJ1-5 and V is TRBV4-1; weak D call: TRBD1 (6 bases). Germline V gene lookup returns CDR1 MGHRA and CDR2 YSYEKL. The CDR3 is 16 amino acids. Trimming removed 0 bases from V and 2 bases from J, with 11 bases in between. CDR3 DNA sequence: TGCGCCAGCAGCCAAGATTGGTCAGGGGGCAATCAGCCCCAGCATTTT. Its translation: CASSQDWSGGNQPQHF.

CDR3 in amino acids: CASSLWTSGDLSYNEQFF. In DNA, the CDR3 is TGTGCCAGCAGCCTGTGGACTAGCGGGGACCTCTCCTACAATGAGCAGTTCTTC. The chain joins TRBV7-8 to TRBJ2-1; TRBD2 agrees at 12 bases. The CDR3 covers 18 residues. The V segment lost 5 bases and the J segment 0 bases; nucleotides outside the gene matches: 8. CDR1 is SGHVS, CDR2 FQNEAQ, per germline.

The chain recombines TRBV7-9 with TRBJ2-3; 13 nucleotides agree with TRBD2. V lost 5 bases to trimming and J lost 2 bases; unmatched junction nucleotides: 4. CDR3 length: 16 amino acids. CDR1 is SEHNR, CDR2 FQNEAQ, per germline (reference sequence). CDR3 sequence: CASSAGLAGVTDTQYF. CDR3 coding DNA: TGTGCCAGCAGCGCAGGACTAGCGGGGGTCACAGATACGCAGTATTTT.

As DNA, the CDR3 is TGTGCCAGCTCACCACAGTCCGGGACAGTGAATACGCAGTATTTT. It encodes CASSPQSGTVNTQYF. The rearrangement uses TRBV18 and TRBJ2-3; 7 bases line up with TRBD1. This CDR3 contains 15 residues. Germline trimming cut 1 base from V and 7 bases from J; bases unmatched to any gene: 8. Germline V CDR1 and CDR2: KGHSH, LQKENI. Full variable domain (outside the CDR3, taken from reference TRBV18 and TRBJ2-3): NAGVMQNPRHLVRRRGQEARLRCSPMKGHSHVYWYRQLPEEGLKFMVYLQKENIIDESGMPKERFSAEFPKEGPSILRIQQVVRGDSAAYFCASSPQSGTVNTQYFGPGTRLTVL.

This clone was observed a handful of times. The rearrangement joins TRBV28 to TRBJ2-3; 7 positions agree with TRBD2. Germline CDR1 reads MDHEN; CDR2 reads SYDVKM. The length of the CDR3 is 16 residues. V trimming: 6 bases; J trimming: 4 bases; junction bases outside the gene matches: 13. As DNA, the CDR3 is TGTGCCAGCAGCCCACGACTAGCCCTCGGAGCAGATACGCAGTATTTT. This sequence encodes CASSPRLALGADTQYF.

The V and J genes are TRBV15 and TRBJ1-1; D might be TRBD1 (5 bases). Germline-derived CDR1 and CDR2 are LNHNV and YYDKDF (reference sequence). This CDR3 contains 14 residues. With 2 bases removed from V and 5 bases from J, the gap between germline ends came to 12 bases. CDR3 sequence reads: CATSRIQVGTEAFF. The CDR3 DNA reads TGTGCCACCAGCAGAATACAGGTTGGGACTGAAGCTTTCTTT.

The chain uses TRBV7-2 and TRBJ1-2; D uncertain. The CDR3 is made up of 13 amino acids. Germline CDR1 SGHTA, CDR2 FQGNSA. V lost 6 bases to trimming and J lost 4 bases, with 12 bases between them. The CDR3 reads CASRVLDVYGYTF. CDR3 in DNA: TGTGCCAGCAGAGTCTTGGACGTCTATGGCTACACCTTC.

This clone was recorded a few times. The V call is TRBV6-5, the J call TRBJ2-7, with 7 positions matching TRBD2. Germline CDR1 and CDR2: MNHEY and SVGAGI. The ends lost 2 bases at V and 2 bases at J; junction bases unmatched: 3. The CDR3 runs 14 residues. CDR3 sequence reads: CASSYEREAYEQYF. CDR3 nucleotide sequence: TGTGCCAGCAGTTACGAACGGGAGGCCTACGAGCAGTACTTC.

The CDR3 region is CAWKVSDRRGNSPLHF. For the CDR3, the DNA is TGTGCCTGGAAAGTTTCGGACAGGCGCGGTAATTCACCCCTCCACTTT. This chain connects TRBV30 to TRBJ1-6, with 7 bases matching TRBD1. Germline loops: CDR1 GTSNPN, CDR2 SVGIG (reference sequence). The CDR3 extends over 16 amino acids. The junction had 12 bases not matched to a gene; V was cut back by 4 bases and J by 6 bases.

V usage is TRBV5-4 and J usage is TRBJ2-5; D is perhaps TRBD1 (5 bases). Germline assignment: CDR1 SGHNT and CDR2 YYREEE (reference sequence). V was shortened by 6 bases and J by 2 bases, with 11 bases between the two germline ends. The CDR3 is 13 amino acids. CDR3 loop: CASTFDRQETQYF. CDR3 DNA sequence: TGTGCCAGCACCTTCGACAGACAAGAGACCCAGTACTTC. The complete variable domain, with remaining parts taken from reference TRBV5-4 and TRBJ2-5, reads ETGVTQSPTHLIKTRGQQVTLRCSSQSGHNTVSWYQQALGQGPQFIFQYYREEENGRGNFPPRFSGLQFPNYSSELNVNALELDDSALYLCASTFDRQETQYFGPGTRLLVL.

A few counts support this clone. V usage is TRBV2 and J usage is TRBJ2-5; perhaps TRBD1 as D (6 bases). Per the germline V gene, CDR1 is SNHLY and CDR2 is FYNNEI. V lost 3 bases to trimming and J lost 5 bases, with 16 bases between them. The CDR3 is 15 amino acids. CDR3 sequence (DNA): TGTGCCAGCAGTGATTTACAGGGTTTTTCGGAGACCCAGTACTTC. Its protein is CASSDLQGFSETQYF.